This TCR beta chain was identified in a study of spatial heterogeneity in lung cancer. Study details: More beta-chain than alpha-chain sequences were consistently detected.

The sample's time point: sample taken at primary tumor resection. Donors were around 70 untreated early-stage non-small cell lung cancer patients. No cell sorting; template was whole RNA from tumor, lung tissue or PBMC. Each TCR cDNA molecule carried a unique molecular identifier. TCRdb re-derived calls from the 5' RACE reads in MiXCR, one entry per CDR3 protein. Among about 27,000 distinct CDR3 sequences listed, about 7% were seen once. This clonotype is classed as medium-sized. The CDR3 contains 15 residues. V was pared by 7 bases and J by 1 base, with 8 bases of the junction left unmatched. The germline CDR1 and CDR2 sequences are MDHEN and SYDVKM.

This sequence originates from a male donor with early-stage non-small cell lung cancer. The starting material was PBMCs, obtained at surgery. The chain recombines TRBV28 with TRBJ2-7, with TRBD1 matching 9 bases. The CDR3 loop is CASNIPGQGSYEQYF. The CDR3 region has the DNA TGTGCCAGCAACATCCCGGGACAGGGATCCTACGAGCAGTACTTC. Combining the CDR3 with reference TRBV28 and TRBJ2-7 gives the whole variable domain DVKVTQSSRYLVKRTGEKVFLECVQDMDHENMFWYRQDPGLGLRLIYFSYDVKMKEKGDIPEGYSVSREKKERFSLILESASTNQTSMYLCASNIPGQGSYEQYFGPGTRLTVT.